Detailed here is one TCR beta chain. The same CDR3 can be traced to other DNA sequences in this sample. The sample is drawn from a study of shared clonotypes between healthy human individuals. The repertoire was sequenced with immunoSEQ multiplex PCR; TCRdb's copy has only in-frame clones and lacks some. This table holds roughly 2.2 million clones, more than 80% found once. CD4+ cells yielded CD45RA+ naive and CD45RA-negative memory subsets. Germline CDR1 is SGHTA and CDR2 is FQGNSA. The CDR3 contains 16 residues. V lost 4 bases, J lost 1 base, and 3 bases stayed unmatched. The clonotype was recovered from a man between 18 and 29 years old in good health. Some clones in this sample may be carry-over from other donors' samples. The sequenced sample was naive CD4+ T cells from PBMCs. Stated subset: CD45RA+ positively selected. J is TRBJ2-3 and V is TRBV7-2, with 12 bases lining up with TRBD2. The CDR3 DNA sequence: TGTGCCAGCAGCTCACGACTAGCGGGGGGCACAGATACGCAGTATTTT. Protein product: CASSSRLAGGTDTQYF.